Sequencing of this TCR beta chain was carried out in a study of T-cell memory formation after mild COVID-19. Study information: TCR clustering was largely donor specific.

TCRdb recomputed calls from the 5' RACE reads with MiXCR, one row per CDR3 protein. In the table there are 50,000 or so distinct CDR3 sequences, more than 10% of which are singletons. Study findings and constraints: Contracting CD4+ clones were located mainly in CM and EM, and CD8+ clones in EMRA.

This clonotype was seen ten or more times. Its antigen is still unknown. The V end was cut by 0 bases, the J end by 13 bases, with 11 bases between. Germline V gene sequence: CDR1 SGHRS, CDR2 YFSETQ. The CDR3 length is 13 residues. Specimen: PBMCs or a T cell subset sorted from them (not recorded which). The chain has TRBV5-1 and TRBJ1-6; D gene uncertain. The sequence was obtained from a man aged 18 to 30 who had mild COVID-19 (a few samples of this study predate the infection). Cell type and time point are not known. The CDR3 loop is CASSLGFSSPLHF. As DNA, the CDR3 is TGCGCCAGCAGCTTGGGGTTCAGTTCGCCCCTCCACTTT.